The 27 T cell receptor beta chains below were found in one sample sequenced in a study of spatial heterogeneity in lung cancer. TCRdb ran MiXCR on the 5' RACE reads and lists one entry per CDR3 protein. The profile shows some 3,500 distinct CDR3 sequences, about 25% of them singletons. Time point specified: sample taken at primary tumor resection. Whole RNA came from tumor, nontumor lung or frozen PBMC and was sequenced without being sorted. This material consisted of normal lung tissue next to the tumor, taken at surgery. The origin of the receptors is a male donor with early-stage non-small cell lung cancer.

This clonotype counts as medium-sized. The chain links TRBV7-6 to TRBJ1-5; D unresolved. There are 13 residues in the CDR3. Trimming stripped 0 bases from V and 5 bases from J, with 5 bases between. Germline V gives CDR1 SGHVS, CDR2 FNYEAQ. The CDR3 loop is CASSLALDQPQHF. In nucleotides, the CDR3 is TGTGCCAGCAGCTTAGCGCTCGATCAGCCCCAGCATTTT.

This clonotype is medium-sized within its sample. This chain uses TRBV28 with TRBJ1-4; possible D gene TRBD1, 6 bases. Germline V gives CDR1 MDHEN, CDR2 SYDVKM. The V and J ends lost 6 bases and 3 bases respectively, with 14 bases between them. This CDR3 spans 15 amino acids. CDR3 sequence: CASSSSGQPNEKLFF. The DNA for the CDR3 is TGTGCCAGCAGCTCCTCCGGACAGCCTAATGAAAAACTGTTTTTT. The variable domain in full, with the rest retrieved from reference TRBV28 and TRBJ1-4, is DVKVTQSSRYLVKRTGEKVFLECVQDMDHENMFWYRQDPGLGLRLIYFSYDVKMKEKGDIPEGYSVSREKKERFSLILESASTNQTSMYLCASSSSGQPNEKLFFGSGTQLSVL.

This clonotype counts as medium-sized. CDR3 nucleotide sequence: TGTGCCACCCCAACCGGGGTGGAGACCCAGTACTTC. Translation gives CATPTGVETQYF. The V and J genes are TRBV2 and TRBJ2-5, with D possibly being TRBD2 (5 bases). The CDR3 extends over 12 amino acids. The V gene lost 10 bases and the J gene lost 5 bases, with 14 bases spanning the gap. Looked up from germline, CDR1 is SNHLY and CDR2 is FYNNEI.

This clonotype was detected many times. A much larger clone lies a single base off, so this may be a read error. This chain joins TRBV2 and TRBJ2-2; D call uncertain. The CDR3 loop spans 14 amino acids. The germline gives CDR1 SNHLY, CDR2 FYNNEI. CDR3 region: CVSNEVQFTGELFF. The CDR3 nucleotides read TGTGTCAGCAACGAGGTGCAGTTCACCGGGGAGCTGTTTTTT.

The chain carries TRBV6-5 and TRBJ1-5; TRBD1 might be the D (5 bases). This CDR3 comprises 12 residues. Germline V lookup: CDR1 MNHEY, CDR2 SVGAGI. V dropped 5 bases and J dropped 6 bases, with 8 bases sitting between them. As DNA, the CDR3 is TGTGCCAGCAGTACAGGCGCTCAGCCCCAGCATTTT. Translated, it gives CASSTGAQPQHF.

This clonotype came up many times. The J gene is TRBJ2-4, the V gene TRBV11-2; D is possibly TRBD2 (5 bases). Trimming took 5 bases from V and 8 from J, leaving 10 bases between them. The germline gives CDR1 SGHAT, CDR2 FQNNGV. The CDR3 loop spans 12 amino acids. The CDR3 here is CASSPPGDIQYF. CDR3 nucleotide sequence: TGTGCCAGCAGCCCACCCGGGGACATTCAGTACTTC.

This clonotype came up many times. The chain joins TRBV4-1 to TRBJ2-7; perhaps TRBD2 as D (5 bases). The germline CDR1 and CDR2 sequences are MGHRA and YSYEKL. With 0 bases removed from V and 3 bases from J, the gap between germline ends came to 15 bases. The CDR3 consists of 16 residues. CDR3 bases: TGCGCCAGCAGCCAAGACCCCGGGAATCCTGACTACGAGCAGTACTTC. This codes for CASSQDPGNPDYEQYF.

This clonotype is medium-sized by share. The chain couples TRBV5-1 to TRBJ1-2; 11 bases match TRBD1. Germline V gives CDR1 SGHRS, CDR2 YFSETQ. The junction had 6 bases not matched to a gene; V was cut back by 0 bases and J by 5 bases. CDR3 length: 16 amino acids. CDR3: CASSLGTGGARYGYTF. CDR3 DNA: TGCGCCAGCAGCTTGGGGACAGGGGGCGCGAGGTATGGCTACACCTTC.

This clonotype ranks as medium-sized (0.01 to 0.1%). This chain joins TRBV11-3 and TRBJ2-1; D not certain. Per germline, CDR1 SGHNT and CDR2 YENEEA. This CDR3 region has 14 residues. V lost 4 bases and J 1 base, leaving 8 bases between the germline ends. CDR3 protein: CASSYDRSYNEQFF. CDR3 DNA sequence: TGTGCCAGCAGCTACGATAGGTCCTACAATGAGCAGTTCTTC.

Within the sample, this clonotype is medium-sized. V gene TRBV29-1 combines with J gene TRBJ1-1, with D uncertain. Germline values: CDR1 SQVTM, CDR2 ANQGSEA. The CDR3 has 10 amino acids. V lost 0 bases and J 9 bases, leaving 5 bases between the germline ends. The CDR3 nucleotides are TGCAGCGTTGAAGAAGTACAAGCTTTCTTT. Translated, it gives CSVEEVQAFF.

This clonotype was observed at least ten times. This rearrangement joins TRBV30 to TRBJ1-4, with D uncertain. The CDR3 runs to 13 residues. The germline V gene has CDR1 GTSNPN and CDR2 SVGIG (reference sequence). Trimming took 0 bases from V and 8 from J, leaving 10 bases between them. CDR3 sequence: CAWSVAGREKLFF. CDR3 DNA: TGTGCCTGGAGTGTTGCCGGGCGGGAAAAACTGTTTTTT.

The chain couples TRBV7-8 to TRBJ2-3, with TRBD2 matching over 9 bases. V gave up 2 bases and J gave up 2 bases; unmatched junction bases: 20. The CDR3 runs 21 residues. Per germline, CDR1 SGHVS and CDR2 FQNEAQ. Here the CDR3 reads CASSLIVPIESSGDYTDTQYF. The DNA of the CDR3 is TGTGCCAGCAGCTTAATCGTTCCAATAGAGTCTAGCGGGGACTACACAGATACGCAGTATTTT.

This clonotype is classed as medium-sized. This chain links TRBV7-6 with TRBJ2-5; TRBD2 is a possible D gene (5 bases). This CDR3 has 14 residues. The V gene's germline CDR1 is SGHVS and CDR2 FNYEAQ. V was shortened by 1 base and J by 5 bases, with 11 bases between the two germline ends. CDR3 region: CASSLVATGETQYF. The CDR3, as DNA: TGTGCCAGCAGCTTAGTTGCGACGGGGGAGACCCAGTACTTC.

In this sample, this clonotype is medium-sized. The chain joins TRBV7-2 to TRBJ1-3; D uncertain. The CDR3 consists of 14 residues. V lost 8 bases to trimming and J lost 0 bases, with 11 bases between them. Germline V gives CDR1 SGHTA, CDR2 FQGNSA. CDR3 region: CASRSPSSGNTIYF. CDR3 sequence (DNA): TGTGCCAGCCGGAGCCCGAGCTCTGGAAACACCATATATTTT.

The V gene is TRBV7-2, the J gene TRBJ2-4; D is perhaps TRBD2 (5 bases). Germline CDR1 and CDR2: SGHTA and FQGNSA. Trimming removed 5 bases at V and 0 bases at J, with 5 bases between. The CDR3 totals 13 residues. CDR3 region: CASSREAKNIQYF. As DNA, the CDR3 is TGTGCCAGCAGCCGGGAAGCCAAAAACATTCAGTACTTC.

The rearrangement joins TRBV11-2 to TRBJ2-3; 8 bases fit TRBD1. V trimming: 0 bases; J trimming: 0 bases; junction bases outside the gene matches: 5. The CDR3 is 17 amino acids. Germline assignment: CDR1 SGHAT and CDR2 FQNNGV. For the CDR3, the DNA is TGTGCCAGCAGCTTAGAAAGAGGACAGGGAAGCACAGATACGCAGTATTTT. Translating it yields CASSLERGQGSTDTQYF. The full variable domain, in which reference TRBV11-2 and TRBJ2-3 provide the parts outside the CDR3, is EAGVAQSPRYKIIEKRQSVAFWCNPISGHATLYWYQQILGQGPKLLIQFQNNGVVDDSQLPKDRFSAERLKGVDSTLKIQPAKLEDSAVYLCASSLERGQGSTDTQYFGPGTRLTVL.

By proportion, this clonotype is medium-sized. The chain links TRBV25-1 to TRBJ1-2, with 7 bases matching TRBD1. Trimming took 7 bases from V and 3 from J; bases not matched to a gene: 11. The CDR3 is 15 residues long. Germline loops: CDR1 MGHDK, CDR2 SYGVNS. CDR3 coding DNA: TGTGCCAGCAAAAGGACAGGTGAACGCGACTATGGCTACACCTTC. It is translated as CASKRTGERDYGYTF.

This clonotype is medium-sized within its sample. This rearrangement joins TRBV9 to TRBJ1-1; D may be TRBD1 (6 bases). The V gene lost 0 bases and the J gene lost 5 bases, with 14 bases spanning the gap. The CDR3 contains 15 residues. Germline CDR1 is SGDLS and CDR2 is YYNGEE. CDR3 bases: TGTGCCAGCAGCGTAGAGGGGGGGTGGCGGACTGAAGCTTTCTTT. Translated: CASSVEGGWRTEAFF.

This clonotype was seen at least ten times. The V call is TRBV11-2, the J call TRBJ2-7; 7 bases agree with TRBD2. The V gene's germline CDR1 is SGHAT and CDR2 FQNNGV. CDR3 length equals 15 residues. The J segment lost 2 bases and the V segment lost 5 bases, leaving 9 bases of the junction unmatched. The CDR3 here is CASSRSTSETYEQYF. CDR3 bases: TGTGCCAGCAGCCGATCTACTAGCGAAACCTACGAGCAGTACTTC.

V and J are TRBV29-1 and TRBJ2-3; D gene unclear. The CDR3 totals 10 residues. Germline CDR1 and CDR2: SQVTM and ANQGSEA. V was cut by 6 bases and J by 4 bases, with 5 bases left in between. The CDR3, as DNA: TGCAGCGTGGCGCCAGATACGCAGTATTTT. Translated, it gives CSVAPDTQYF.

By its share, this clonotype is medium-sized. This chain uses TRBV10-3 with TRBJ1-1, with 7 bases that match TRBD1. V lost 2 bases to trimming and J lost 0 bases; unmatched junction nucleotides: 6. The CDR3 is made up of 16 amino acids. The germline CDR1 and CDR2 sequences are ENHRY and SYGVKD. CDR3 in amino acids: CAISEGRGLMNTEAFF. In DNA form, the CDR3 reads TGTGCCATCAGTGAGGGGAGGGGGCTGATGAACACTGAAGCTTTCTTT.

The chain has TRBV6-5 and TRBJ1-5; D call uncertain. CDR1 and CDR2 (germline): MNHEY, SVGAGI. With 0 bases removed from V and 2 bases from J, the gap between germline ends came to 11 bases. The CDR3 is 16 residues long. CDR3 region: CASSYSATARNQPQHF. The CDR3 DNA sequence: TGTGCCAGCAGTTACTCCGCCACTGCCCGCAATCAGCCCCAGCATTTT.

This clonotype rates as medium-sized. The gene calls are TRBV20-1 and TRBJ2-7; the D gene is possibly TRBD1 (6 bases). V lost 1 base to trimming and J lost 4 bases, with 11 bases between them. This CDR3 spans 13 amino acids. Germline V lookup: CDR1 DFQATT, CDR2 SNEGSKA (reference sequence). CDR3 coding DNA: TGCAGTGCTAGAGGAGCGGACAGTTACGAGCAGTACTTC. Amino acid sequence: CSARGADSYEQYF.

Sample share makes this clonotype medium-sized (0.01 to 0.1%). The rearrangement joins TRBV27 to TRBJ2-7; 8 nucleotides agree with TRBD2. V shed 6 bases, J shed 0 bases, and the junction held 19 bases outside the gene matches. Germline CDR1 reads MNHEY; CDR2 reads SMNVEV (reference sequence). CDR3 length: 19 amino acids. The CDR3 sequence: CASSRAIGSGNQLSYEQYF. CDR3 in DNA: TGTGCCAGCAGCCGCGCCATCGGTAGCGGGAATCAGCTCTCCTACGAGCAGTACTTC.

This clonotype is categorized as medium-sized. The rearrangement links TRBV27 to TRBJ2-7; D not resolved. The CDR3 is made up of 12 amino acids. V was shortened by 1 base and J by 4 bases, with 5 bases between the two germline ends. Germline values: CDR1 MNHEY, CDR2 SMNVEV (reference sequence). The CDR3 nucleotides are TGTGCCAGCAGTTTATGGGGTTACGAGCAGTACTTC. This translates into CASSLWGYEQYF.

This clonotype is medium-sized in the sample. The rearrangement uses TRBV28 and TRBJ2-5; the match to TRBD2 covers 9 bases. The trim removed 11 bases at V and 5 bases at J, leaving 9 bases unmatched. The CDR3 loop spans 13 amino acids. From germline, CDR1 is MDHEN and CDR2 SYDVKM. CDR3 nucleotide sequence: TGTGCCGGTCAGAGCGGGGGGCGGGAGACCCAGTACTTC. Residues: CAGQSGGRETQYF. The full variable domain, with the rest looked up from reference TRBV28 and TRBJ2-5, is DVKVTQSSRYLVKRTGEKVFLECVQDMDHENMFWYRQDPGLGLRLIYFSYDVKMKEKGDIPEGYSVSREKKERFSLILESASTNQTSMYLCAGQSGGRETQYFGPGTRLLVL.

The rearrangement uses TRBV6-5 and TRBJ1-3, with a possible D match to TRBD1 (5 bases). CDR3 length: 16 residues. The germline CDR1 and CDR2 sequences are MNHEY and SVGAGI. Trimming removed 7 bases from V and 4 bases from J, with 20 bases in between. Here the CDR3 reads CASTIGANPAGNTIYF. CDR3 nucleotide sequence: TGTGCCAGCACCATTGGGGCCAACCCGGCCGGAAACACCATATATTTT.